These 11 T cell receptor beta chains were sequenced from one sample in a study of regulatory T cells in long-lasting Graves disease. Time point in this sample: persistent/refractory GD, antithyroid drugs over 5 years with positive TRAb. PBMC-derived RNA was used for the TCR library. Construction of the TCR beta libraries employed iRepertoire HTBI primers in conjunction with Arm-PCR of CDR3 regions. TCRdb analysed the multiplex PCR reads with MiXCR anew, one entry per CDR3 protein. The profile shows 390,000 or so distinct CDR3 sequences, 23% of them singletons. Specimen: peripheral blood mononuclear cells (PBMCs), collected when the disease was refractory, from a patient treated with antithyroid drugs. These receptors came from a woman aged 40 to 50 with Graves disease.

This clonotype occurred once. It may be a read error: a sequence one base away is much more abundant. The chain employs TRBV6-1 and TRBJ2-5; weak D call: TRBD1 (6 bases). This CDR3 comprises 13 residues. Germline lookup yields CDR1 MNHNS and CDR2 SASEGT. CDR3 DNA sequence: TGTGCCAGCCTACAGGGCTTCCAAGGGACCCAGTACTTC. This encodes CASLQGFQGTQYF.

V usage is TRBV4-2 and J usage is TRBJ1-1; TRBD1 is a possible D gene (5 bases). The germline gives CDR1 LGHNA, CDR2 YNFKEQ. The V end lost 4 bases, the J end lost 1 base, and 10 bases lay between the germline ends. CDR3 length: 14 residues. This chain's CDR3 is CASSPRQQNTEAFF. The CDR3 nucleotides read TGTGCCAGCAGCCCGCGACAGCAGAACACTGAAGCTTTCTTT.

Many counts were recorded for this clonotype. This sequence joins TRBV12-3 or TRBV12-4 and TRBJ2-5; D unclear. V was cut by 3 bases and J by 5 bases, with 4 bases left in between. The CDR3 spans 11 residues. The CDR3 sequence: CASSFYETQYF. The CDR3 DNA follows: TGTGCCAGCAGTTTCTACGAGACCCAGTACTTC.

The chain couples TRBV11-2 to TRBJ2-1, with 10 bases matching TRBD2. V lost 10 bases and J lost 3; bases outside the gene matches: 15. Germline CDR1 is SGHAT and CDR2 is FQNNGV. The CDR3 totals 17 residues. In DNA, the CDR3 is TGTGCCAACAGTAACACGCCTAGCGGGAGTCACTACAATGAGCAGTTCTTC. Encoded protein: CANSNTPSGSHYNEQFF.

This clonotype was observed a few times. The chain couples TRBV11-2 to TRBJ1-6, with D unclear. The V end lost 1 base, the J end lost 8 bases, and 12 bases lay between the germline ends. The CDR3 length is 15 residues. Looked up from germline, CDR1 is SGHAT and CDR2 is FQNNGV. The CDR3 DNA is TGTGCCAGCAGCTTAGGTGCAGTAAGCGATTCACCCCTCCACTTT. Protein sequence: CASSLGAVSDSPLHF.

This clonotype was counted a single time. For the CDR3, the DNA is TGTGCCAGCAGTTTGTCGGCGATCGCCTACAATGAGCAGTTCTTC. This codes for CASSLSAIAYNEQFF. The chain links TRBV12-3 or TRBV12-4 to TRBJ2-1, with D uncertain. Trimming pared 3 bases from V and 2 bases from J, leaving 11 bases between. The CDR3 sequence is 15 residues long.

The rearrangement links TRBV30 to TRBJ1-5; tentative D call: TRBD1 (5 bases). The length of the CDR3 is 16 residues. Trimming pared 1 base from V and 2 bases from J, leaving 15 bases between. The germline CDR1 and CDR2 sequences are GTSNPN and SVGIG (reference sequence). CDR3 bases: TGTGCCTGGAGTGGAAGGGACTGGTGGGGCAATCAGCCCCAGCATTTT. Encoded protein: CAWSGRDWWGNQPQHF.

In its sample, this clonotype was seen a few times. This chain uses TRBV28 with TRBJ2-1, with D uncertain. This CDR3 spans 12 amino acids. CDR1 MDHEN and CDR2 SYDVKM come from the germline V gene. V was clipped by 4 bases and J by 8 bases, with 9 bases between them. Here the CDR3 DNA reads TGTGCCAGCAGTTCATCCTTTCATGAGCAGTTCTTC. Its translation: CASSSSFHEQFF.

This clonotype was seen ten or more times. The rearrangement links TRBV28 to TRBJ2-7, with 11 bases that match TRBD2. Germline V CDR1 and CDR2: MDHEN, SYDVKM. The CDR3 is made up of 16 amino acids. J lost 4 bases, V lost 6 bases, and 11 bases had no gene match. The DNA for the CDR3 is TGTGCCAGCAGGGTTAGCGGGAGGGCCAGGGGGTACGAGCAGTACTTC. The encoded protein is CASRVSGRARGYEQYF. Full variable domain (rest looked up from reference TRBV28 and TRBJ2-7): DVKVTQSSRYLVKRTGEKVFLECVQDMDHENMFWYRQDPGLGLRLIYFSYDVKMKEKGDIPEGYSVSREKKERFSLILESASTNQTSMYLCASRVSGRARGYEQYFGPGTRLTVT.

The table lists this clonotype with many counts. The chain has TRBV28 and TRBJ2-7, with D perhaps TRBD2 (6 bases). There are 12 residues in the CDR3. V was pared by 6 bases and J by 9 bases, with 15 bases between. CDR1 MDHEN and CDR2 SYDVKM come from the germline V gene. CDR3 DNA: TGTGCCAGCAGCACCCCCTGGGACTTGCAGTACTTC. As protein: CASSTPWDLQYF.

V usage is TRBV7-3 and J usage is TRBJ2-2; D unresolved. The CDR3 loop spans 14 amino acids. The V end was cut by 5 bases, the J end by 4 bases, with 11 bases between. Germline CDR1 SGHTA, CDR2 FQGTGA. CDR3 DNA sequence: TGTGCCAGCAGCGCTCTCCCGGGCACCGGGGAGCTGTTTTTT. Its protein is CASSALPGTGELFF.